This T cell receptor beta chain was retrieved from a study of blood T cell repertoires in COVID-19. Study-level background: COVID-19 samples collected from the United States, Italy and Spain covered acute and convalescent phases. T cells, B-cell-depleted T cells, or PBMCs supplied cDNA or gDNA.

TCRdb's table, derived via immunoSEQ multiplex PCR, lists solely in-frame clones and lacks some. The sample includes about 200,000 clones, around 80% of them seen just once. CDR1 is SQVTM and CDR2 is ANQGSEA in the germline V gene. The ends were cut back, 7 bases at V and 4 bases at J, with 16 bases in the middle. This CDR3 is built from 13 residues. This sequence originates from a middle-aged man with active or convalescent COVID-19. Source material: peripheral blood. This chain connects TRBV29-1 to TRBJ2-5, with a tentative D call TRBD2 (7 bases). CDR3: CSGRGGARETQYF. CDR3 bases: TGCAGCGGGAGGGGGGGCGCGAGAGAGACCCAGTACTTC. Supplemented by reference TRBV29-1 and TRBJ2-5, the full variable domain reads SAVISQKPSRDICQRGTSLTIQCQVDSQVTMMFWYRQQPGQSLTLIATANQGSEATYESGFVIDKFPISRPNLTFSTLTVSNMSPEDSSIYLCSGRGGARETQYFGPGTRLLVL.